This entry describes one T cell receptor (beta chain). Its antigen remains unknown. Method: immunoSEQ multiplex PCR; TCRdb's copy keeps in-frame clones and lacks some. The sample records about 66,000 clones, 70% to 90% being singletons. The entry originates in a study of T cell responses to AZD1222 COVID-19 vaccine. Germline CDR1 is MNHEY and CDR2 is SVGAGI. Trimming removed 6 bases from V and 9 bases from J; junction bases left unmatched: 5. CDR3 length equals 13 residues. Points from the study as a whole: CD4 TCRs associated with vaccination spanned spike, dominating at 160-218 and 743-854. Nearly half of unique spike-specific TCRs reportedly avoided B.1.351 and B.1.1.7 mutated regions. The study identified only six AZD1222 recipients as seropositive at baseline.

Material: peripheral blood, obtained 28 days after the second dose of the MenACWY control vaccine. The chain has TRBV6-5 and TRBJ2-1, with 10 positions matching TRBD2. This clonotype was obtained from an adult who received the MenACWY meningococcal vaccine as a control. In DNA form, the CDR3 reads TGTGCCAGCAGACTAGCGGGAAGCGGTGAGCAGTTCTTC. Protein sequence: CASRLAGSGEQFF.